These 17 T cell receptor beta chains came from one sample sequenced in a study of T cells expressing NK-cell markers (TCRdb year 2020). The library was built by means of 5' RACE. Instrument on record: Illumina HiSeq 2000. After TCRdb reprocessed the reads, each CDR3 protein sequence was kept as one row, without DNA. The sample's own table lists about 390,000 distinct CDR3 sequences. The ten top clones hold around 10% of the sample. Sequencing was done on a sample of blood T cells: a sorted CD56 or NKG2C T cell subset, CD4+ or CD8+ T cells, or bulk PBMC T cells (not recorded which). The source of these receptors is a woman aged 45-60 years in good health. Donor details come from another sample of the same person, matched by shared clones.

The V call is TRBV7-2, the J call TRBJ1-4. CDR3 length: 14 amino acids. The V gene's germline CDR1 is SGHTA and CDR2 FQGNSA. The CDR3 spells CASSQGGLAEKLFF.

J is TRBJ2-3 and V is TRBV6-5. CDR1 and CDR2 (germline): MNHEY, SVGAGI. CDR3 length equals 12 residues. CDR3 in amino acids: CASRGNSDTQYF.

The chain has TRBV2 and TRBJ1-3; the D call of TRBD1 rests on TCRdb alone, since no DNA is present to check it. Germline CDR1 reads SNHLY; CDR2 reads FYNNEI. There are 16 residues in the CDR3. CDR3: CASRGGWTYSGNTIYF.

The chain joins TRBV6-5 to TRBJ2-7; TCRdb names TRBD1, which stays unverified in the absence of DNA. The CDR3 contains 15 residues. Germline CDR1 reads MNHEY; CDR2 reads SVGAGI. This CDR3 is CASSYSPDRGEEQYF.

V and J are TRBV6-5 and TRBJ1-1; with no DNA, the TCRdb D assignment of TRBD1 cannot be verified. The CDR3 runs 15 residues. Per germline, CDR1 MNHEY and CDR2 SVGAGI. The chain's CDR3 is CASSYGGQGNTEAFF.

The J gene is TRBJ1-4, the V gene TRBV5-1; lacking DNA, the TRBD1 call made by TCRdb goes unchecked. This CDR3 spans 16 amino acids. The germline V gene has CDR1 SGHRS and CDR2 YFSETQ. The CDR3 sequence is CASSPGGRAGSEKLFF.

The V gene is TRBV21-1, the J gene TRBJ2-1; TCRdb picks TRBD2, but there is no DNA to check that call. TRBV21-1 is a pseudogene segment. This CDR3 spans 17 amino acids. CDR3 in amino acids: CASSKDRTAPVCDEQFF.

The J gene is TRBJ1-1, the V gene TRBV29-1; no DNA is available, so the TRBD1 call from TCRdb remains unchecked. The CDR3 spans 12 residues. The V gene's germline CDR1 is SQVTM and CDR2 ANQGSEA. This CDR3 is CSVRGQAHEAFF.

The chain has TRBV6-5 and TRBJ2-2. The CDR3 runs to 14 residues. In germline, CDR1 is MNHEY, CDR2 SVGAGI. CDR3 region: CASSYSIYTGELFF.

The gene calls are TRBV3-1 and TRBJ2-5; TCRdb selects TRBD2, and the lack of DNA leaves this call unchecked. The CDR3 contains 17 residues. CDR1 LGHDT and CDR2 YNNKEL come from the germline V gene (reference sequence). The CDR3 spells CASSPLSLAGVKETQYF.

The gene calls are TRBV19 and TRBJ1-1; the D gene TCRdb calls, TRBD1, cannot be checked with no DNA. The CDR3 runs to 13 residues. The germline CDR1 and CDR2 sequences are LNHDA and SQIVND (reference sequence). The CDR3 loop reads CASIMGGRTEAFF.

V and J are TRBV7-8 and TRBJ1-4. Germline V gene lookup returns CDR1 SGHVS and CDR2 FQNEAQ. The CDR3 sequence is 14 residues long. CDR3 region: CASTFGRTNEKLFF. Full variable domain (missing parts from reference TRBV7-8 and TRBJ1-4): GAGVSQSPRYKVAKRGQDVALRCDPISGHVSLFWYQQALGQGPEFLTYFQNEAQLDKSGLPSDRFFAERPEGSVSTLKIQRTQQEDSAVYLCASTFGRTNEKLFFGSGTQLSVL.

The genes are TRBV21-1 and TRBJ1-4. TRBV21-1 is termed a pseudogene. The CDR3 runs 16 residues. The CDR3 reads CASSKAHGVRNEKLFF.

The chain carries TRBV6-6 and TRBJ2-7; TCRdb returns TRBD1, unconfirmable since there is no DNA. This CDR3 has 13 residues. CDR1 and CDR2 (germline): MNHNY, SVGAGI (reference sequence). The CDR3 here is CASSIKGSGEQYF.

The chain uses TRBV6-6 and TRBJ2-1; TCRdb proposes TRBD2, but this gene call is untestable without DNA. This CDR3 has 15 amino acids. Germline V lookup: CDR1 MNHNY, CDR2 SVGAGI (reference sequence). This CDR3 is CASSYRSGSISEQFF.

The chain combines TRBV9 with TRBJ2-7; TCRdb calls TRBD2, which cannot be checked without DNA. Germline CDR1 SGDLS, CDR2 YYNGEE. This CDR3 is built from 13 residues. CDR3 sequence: CASGRSLEYEQYF. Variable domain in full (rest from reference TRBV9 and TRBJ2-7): DSGVTQTPKHLITATGQRVTLRCSPRSGDLSVYWYQQSLDQGLQFLIQYYNGEERAKGNILERFSAQQFPDLHSELNLSSLELGDSALYFCASGRSLEYEQYFGPGTRLTVT.

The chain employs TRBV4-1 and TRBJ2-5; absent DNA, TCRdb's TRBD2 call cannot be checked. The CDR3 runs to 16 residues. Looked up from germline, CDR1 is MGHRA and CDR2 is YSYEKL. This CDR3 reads CASSRLAGGPGETQYF.